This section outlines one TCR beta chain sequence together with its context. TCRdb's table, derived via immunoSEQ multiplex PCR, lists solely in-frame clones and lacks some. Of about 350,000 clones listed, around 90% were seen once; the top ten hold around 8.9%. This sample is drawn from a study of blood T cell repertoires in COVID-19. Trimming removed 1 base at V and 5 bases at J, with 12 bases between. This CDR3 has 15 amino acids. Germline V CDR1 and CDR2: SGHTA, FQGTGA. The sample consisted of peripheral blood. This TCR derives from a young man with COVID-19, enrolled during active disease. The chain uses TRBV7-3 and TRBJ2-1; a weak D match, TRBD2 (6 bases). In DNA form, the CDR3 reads TGTGCCAGCAGCTTAAAGGAGGGAGGTCACAATGAGCAGTTCTTC. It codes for CASSLKEGGHNEQFF.